This is a list of T cell receptor beta chains from one sample in a study of response to subunit inactivated influenza vaccine. TCRdb processed the RT-PCR reads anew with MiXCR; each CDR3 protein has one entry. This table has 610,000 or so distinct CDR3 sequences, 14% appearing once. The sample here was PBMCs from blood, taken less than 13 days after vaccination. Receptors were obtained from a man between 50 and 59 years old who received an inactivated influenza vaccine. Each CDR3 is given with its conserved first and last residue. D genes are given only for firm matches. Expanded clones get a size class; other rows say once, few or many, or leave the size out.

>NA|TRBJ2-1|TRBV15|once
TGTGCCACCAGCAGATCCCAGGAGCCACACAATGAGCAGTTCTTC
CATSRSQEPHNEQFF
>NA|TRBJ2-2|TRBV4-2|NA
TGTGCCAGCAGCCAAGATTGGGCAGACGCGAACACCGGGGAGCTGTTTTTT
CASSQDWADANTGELFF
>NA|TRBJ1-6|TRBV4-2|few
TGTGCCAGCAGCCAAGATCGTCAGTATAATTCACCCCTCCACTTT
CASSQDRQYNSPLHF
>TRBD2|TRBJ2-3|TRBV7-3|NA
TGTGCCAGCAGCTTAAGAGGGGCGGGAGGAACGCAGTATTTT
CASSLRGAGGTQYF
>NA|TRBJ1-4|TRBV5-1|NA
TGCGCCAGCAGCTTGGCCGGAGGTTCGGCTAATGAAAAACTGTTTTTT
CASSLAGGSANEKLFF
>NA|TRBJ1-1|TRBV12-3/TRBV12-4|few
TGTGCCAGCACCCCTTTTCGGGGGAACACTGAAGCTTTCTTT
CASTPFRGNTEAFF
>TRBD1|TRBJ2-5|TRBV30|few
TGTGCCTGGAGTGAGGGATGGACAGGGCAAGAGACCCAGTACTTC
CAWSEGWTGQETQYF
>NA|TRBJ2-7|TRBV5-1|few
TGCGCCAGCAGTTTGTACAGGGAGGGACTACCCGACGAGCAGTACTTC
CASSLYREGLPDEQYF
>NA|TRBJ2-3|TRBV5-5|NA
TGTGCCAGCAGCTTGGTGGCAGGGGGAGGCTGGGGTACGCAGTATTTT
CASSLVAGGGWGTQYF
>NA|TRBJ2-5|TRBV10-2|NA
TGCGCCAGCAGTGATCCTGTCCAAGAGACCCAGTACTTC
CASSDPVQETQYF
>NA|TRBJ2-1|TRBV6-1|NA
TGTGCCAGCAACTTGAAGGGATCGAGTGAGCAGTTCTTC
CASNLKGSSEQFF
>TRBD1|TRBJ1-4|TRBV29-1|many
TGCAGCGCCGAGGGGGCCTCTAATGAAAAACTGTTTTTT
CSAEGASNEKLFF
>NA|TRBJ2-3|TRBV3-1|few
TGTGCCAGCAGCCCCCTAGGGGTCTACCTGGGGAAAGATACGCAGTATTTT
CASSPLGVYLGKDTQYF
>NA|TRBJ2-5|TRBV20-1|NA
TGCAGTGCTACCTTGGGAGAGACCCAGTACTTC
CSATLGETQYF
>TRBD2|TRBJ2-1|TRBV7-6|many
TGTGCCAGCAGCGGCCGGGGGGTCTACAATGAGCAGTTCTTC
CASSGRGVYNEQFF
>TRBD1|TRBJ1-5|TRBV6-5|many
TGTGCCAGCAGGTTACAGGGGGCAAGCAATCAGCCCCAGCATTTT
CASRLQGASNQPQHF
>NA|TRBJ2-1|TRBV7-8|many
TGTGCCAGCAGCTCCTGGGCGGGACCAAGTGGTGAGCAGTTCTTC
CASSSWAGPSGEQFF
>NA|TRBJ2-4|TRBV28|NA
TGTGCCAGCAGCATATTTTTGGGGAACATTCAGTACTTC
CASSIFLGNIQYF
>TRBD1|TRBJ2-3|TRBV19|NA
TGTGCCAGTAGTTACAGGGGGCGCACAGATACGCAGTATTTT
CASSYRGRTDTQYF
>NA|TRBJ2-5|TRBV2|NA
TGTGCCAGCAGTCCCCCGGACAGAGTCCCACCGACCCAGTACTTC
CASSPPDRVPPTQYF
>NA|TRBJ2-3|TRBV5-1|few
TGCGCCAGCAGCTTGGGTTCCAGGGGTACTTCAGATACGCAGTATTTT
CASSLGSRGTSDTQYF
>NA|TRBJ2-7|TRBV28|few
TGTGCCAGCAGTTTCGTGGGGATAAAGACAGGATCCTACGAGCAGTACTTC
CASSFVGIKTGSYEQYF
>NA|TRBJ2-5|TRBV28|few
TGTGCCAGCAGTCTAGGACGGTTAGAGACCCAGTACTTC
CASSLGRLETQYF
>TRBD2|TRBJ2-1|TRBV4-3|NA
TGCGCCAGCAGCCACCAGGGTACTAGCGGGAGGGCTTACAATGAGCAGTTCTTC
CASSHQGTSGRAYNEQFF
>TRBD2|TRBJ2-7|TRBV4-3|NA
TGCGCCAGCAGCCAGACTAGCGAGCTCCCCTACGAGCAGTACTTC
CASSQTSELPYEQYF
>NA|TRBJ1-6|TRBV12-3/TRBV12-4|few
TGTGCCAGCAGTTCCCGGGCAGGCAATTCACCCCTCCACTTT
CASSSRAGNSPLHF
>NA|TRBJ2-7|TRBV14|few
TGTGCCAGCAGCCAAGTTCTCAACGAGCAGTACTTC
CASSQVLNEQYF
>NA|TRBJ2-4|TRBV6-2/TRBV6-3|NA
TGTGCCAGCAGTTACTCGGCCGAAGCCAAAAACATTCAGTACTTC
CASSYSAEAKNIQYF
>TRBD1|TRBJ1-3|TRBV7-9|NA
TGTGCCAGCAGCTTAGAGGGACAGAGCTCTGGAAACACCATATATTTT
CASSLEGQSSGNTIYF
>NA|TRBJ1-1|TRBV24-1|NA
TGTGCCACCAGTGATCCTAGGGAGGGAGAGGGTGAAGCTTTCTTT
CATSDPREGEGEAFF
>TRBD1|TRBJ2-6|TRBV19|NA
TGTGCCAGAAGTAGGGACAGGCTACAAAACTCTGGGGCCAACGTCCTGACTTTC
CARSRDRLQNSGANVLTF
>TRBD1|TRBJ1-2|TRBV6-5|NA
TGTGCCAGCAGTTACTCGAAGGGGACAGGGAACCGTGGCTACACCTTC
CASSYSKGTGNRGYTF
>NA|TRBJ2-1|TRBV6-1|few
TGTGCCAGCAGGGGGGCGGCTAGCAGTGTGAATGAGCAGTTCTTC
CASRGAASSVNEQFF
>TRBD2|TRBJ2-7|TRBV6-2/TRBV6-3|NA
TGTGCCAGCGGAAAATGGACTAGCGGGAGTTACGAGCAGTACTTC
CASGKWTSGSYEQYF